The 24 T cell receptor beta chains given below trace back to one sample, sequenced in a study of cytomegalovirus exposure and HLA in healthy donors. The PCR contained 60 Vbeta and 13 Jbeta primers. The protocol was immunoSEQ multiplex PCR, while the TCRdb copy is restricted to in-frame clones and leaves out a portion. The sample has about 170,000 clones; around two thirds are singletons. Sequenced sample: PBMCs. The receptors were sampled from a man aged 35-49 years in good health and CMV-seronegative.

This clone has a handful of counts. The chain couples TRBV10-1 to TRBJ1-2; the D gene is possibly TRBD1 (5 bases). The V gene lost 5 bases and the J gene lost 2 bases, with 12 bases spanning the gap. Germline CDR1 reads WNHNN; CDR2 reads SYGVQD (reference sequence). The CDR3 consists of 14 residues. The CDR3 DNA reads TGCGCCAGCAGTCCCCTGACAGCGAACTATGGCTACACCTTC. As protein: CASSPLTANYGYTF.

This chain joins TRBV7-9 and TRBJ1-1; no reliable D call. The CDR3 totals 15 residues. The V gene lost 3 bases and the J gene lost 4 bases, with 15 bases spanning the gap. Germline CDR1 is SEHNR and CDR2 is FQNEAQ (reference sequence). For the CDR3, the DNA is TGTGCCAGCAGCTTTCACGCGGGAACAGCCACTGAAGCTTTCTTT. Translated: CASSFHAGTATEAFF.

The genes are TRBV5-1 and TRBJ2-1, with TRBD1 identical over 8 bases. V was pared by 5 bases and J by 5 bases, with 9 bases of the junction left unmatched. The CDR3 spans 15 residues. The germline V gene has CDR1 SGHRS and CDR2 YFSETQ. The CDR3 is CASSNRDRLDNEQFF. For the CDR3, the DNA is TGCGCCAGCAGTAACCGGGACAGGCTCGACAATGAGCAGTTCTTC.

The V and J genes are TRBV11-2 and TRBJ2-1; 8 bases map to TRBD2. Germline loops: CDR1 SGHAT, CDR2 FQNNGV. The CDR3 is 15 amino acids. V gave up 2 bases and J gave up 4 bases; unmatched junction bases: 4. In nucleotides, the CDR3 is TGTGCCAGCAGCTTAAGCGGGAGTAGATACAATGAGCAGTTCTTC. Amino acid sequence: CASSLSGSRYNEQFF.

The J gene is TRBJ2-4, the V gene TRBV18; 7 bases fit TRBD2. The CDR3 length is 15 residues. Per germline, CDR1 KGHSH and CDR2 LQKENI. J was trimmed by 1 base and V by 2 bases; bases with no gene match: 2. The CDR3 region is CASSPGGGAKNIQYF. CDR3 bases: TGTGCCAGCTCACCAGGGGGGGGTGCCAAAAACATTCAGTACTTC. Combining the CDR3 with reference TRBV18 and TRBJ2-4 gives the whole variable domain NAGVMQNPRHLVRRRGQEARLRCSPMKGHSHVYWYRQLPEEGLKFMVYLQKENIIDESGMPKERFSAEFPKEGPSILRIQQVVRGDSAAYFCASSPGGGAKNIQYFGAGTRLSVL.

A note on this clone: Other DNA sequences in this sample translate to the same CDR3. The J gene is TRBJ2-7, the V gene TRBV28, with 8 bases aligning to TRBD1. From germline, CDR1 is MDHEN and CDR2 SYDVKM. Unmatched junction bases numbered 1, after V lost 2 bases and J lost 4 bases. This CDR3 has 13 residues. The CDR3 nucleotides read TGTGCCAGCAGTTTAGGGACAGGTTACGAGCAGTACTTC. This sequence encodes CASSLGTGYEQYF.

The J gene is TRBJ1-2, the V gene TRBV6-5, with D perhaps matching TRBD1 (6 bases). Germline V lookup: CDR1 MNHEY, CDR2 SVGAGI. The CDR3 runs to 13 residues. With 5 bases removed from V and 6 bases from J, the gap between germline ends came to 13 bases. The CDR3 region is CASSVQGQDGYTF. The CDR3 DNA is TGTGCCAGCAGTGTACAGGGCCAAGATGGCTACACCTTC.

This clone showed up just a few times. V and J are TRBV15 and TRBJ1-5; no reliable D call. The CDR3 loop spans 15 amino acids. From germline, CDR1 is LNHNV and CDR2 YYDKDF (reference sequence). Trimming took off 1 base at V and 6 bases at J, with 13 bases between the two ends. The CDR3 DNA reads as TGTGCCACCAGCAGAGTTTGGGAGGAGGGTCAGCCCCAGCATTTT. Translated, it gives CATSRVWEEGQPQHF.

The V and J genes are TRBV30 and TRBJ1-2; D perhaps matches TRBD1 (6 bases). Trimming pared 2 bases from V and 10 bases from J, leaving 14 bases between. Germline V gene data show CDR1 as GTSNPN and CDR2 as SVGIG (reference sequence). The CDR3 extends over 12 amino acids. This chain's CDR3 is CAWSNQGLDYTF. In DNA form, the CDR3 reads TGTGCCTGGAGTAACCAGGGGTTGGACTACACCTTC.

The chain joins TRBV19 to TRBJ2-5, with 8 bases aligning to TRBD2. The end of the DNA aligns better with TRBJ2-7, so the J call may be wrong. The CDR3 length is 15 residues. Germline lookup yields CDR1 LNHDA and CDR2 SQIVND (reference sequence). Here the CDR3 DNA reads TGTGCCAGTAGTATAGCCATAGCGGGATCCTACGAGCAGTACTTC. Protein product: CASSIAIAGSYEQYF.

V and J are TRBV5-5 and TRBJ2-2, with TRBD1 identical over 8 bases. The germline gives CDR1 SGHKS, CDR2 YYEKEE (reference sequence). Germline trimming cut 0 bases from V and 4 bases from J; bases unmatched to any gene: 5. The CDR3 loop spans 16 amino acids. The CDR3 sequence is CASSLEDRVGTGELFF. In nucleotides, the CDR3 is TGTGCCAGCAGCTTGGAGGACAGGGTTGGCACCGGGGAGCTGTTTTTT.

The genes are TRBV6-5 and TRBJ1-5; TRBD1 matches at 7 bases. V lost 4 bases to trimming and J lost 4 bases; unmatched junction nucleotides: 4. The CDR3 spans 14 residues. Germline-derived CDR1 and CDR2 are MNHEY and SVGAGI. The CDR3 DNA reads TGTGCCAGCAGTTTACGACAGGGTAATCAGCCCCAGCATTTT. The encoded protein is CASSLRQGNQPQHF.

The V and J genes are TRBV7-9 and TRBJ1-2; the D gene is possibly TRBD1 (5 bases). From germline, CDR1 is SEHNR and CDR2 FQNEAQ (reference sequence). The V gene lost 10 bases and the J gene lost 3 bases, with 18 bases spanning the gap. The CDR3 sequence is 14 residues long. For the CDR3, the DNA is TGTGCCACCGCATGGGGGGTACAGGACTATGGCTACACCTTC. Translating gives CATAWGVQDYGYTF.

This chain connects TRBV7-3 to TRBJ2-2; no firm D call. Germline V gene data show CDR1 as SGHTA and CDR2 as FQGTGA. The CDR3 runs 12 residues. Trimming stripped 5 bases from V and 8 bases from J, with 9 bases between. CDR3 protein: CASSPPAGELFF. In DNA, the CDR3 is TGTGCCAGCAGCCCGCCCGCGGGGGAGCTGTTTTTT.

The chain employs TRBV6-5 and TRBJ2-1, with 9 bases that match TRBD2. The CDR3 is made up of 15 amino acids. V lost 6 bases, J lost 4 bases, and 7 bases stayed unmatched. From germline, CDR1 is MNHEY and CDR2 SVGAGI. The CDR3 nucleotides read TGTGCCAGCAGGCTAGCGGGAAGTCTGTACAATGAGCAGTTCTTC. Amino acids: CASRLAGSLYNEQFF.

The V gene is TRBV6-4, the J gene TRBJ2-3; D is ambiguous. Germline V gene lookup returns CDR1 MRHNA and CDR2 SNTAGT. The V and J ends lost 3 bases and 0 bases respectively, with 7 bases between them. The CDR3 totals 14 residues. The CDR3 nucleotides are TGTGCCAGCAGTGAGGGCTATAGCACAGATACGCAGTATTTT. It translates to CASSEGYSTDTQYF.

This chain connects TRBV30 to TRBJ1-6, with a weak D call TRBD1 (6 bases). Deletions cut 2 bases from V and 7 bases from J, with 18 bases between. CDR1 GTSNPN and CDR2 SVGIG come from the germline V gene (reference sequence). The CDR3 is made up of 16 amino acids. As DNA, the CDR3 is TGTGCCTGGAGTCTAACGACAGGCCTTGGGAATTCACCCCTCCACTTT. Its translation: CAWSLTTGLGNSPLHF.

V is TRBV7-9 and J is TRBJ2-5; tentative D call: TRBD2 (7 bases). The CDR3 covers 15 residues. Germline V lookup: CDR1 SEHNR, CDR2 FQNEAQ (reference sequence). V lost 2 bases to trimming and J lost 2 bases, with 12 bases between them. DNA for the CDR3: TGTGCCAGCAGCTTATGGGGGGGGGCTCAAGAGACCCAGTACTTC. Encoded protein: CASSLWGGAQETQYF.

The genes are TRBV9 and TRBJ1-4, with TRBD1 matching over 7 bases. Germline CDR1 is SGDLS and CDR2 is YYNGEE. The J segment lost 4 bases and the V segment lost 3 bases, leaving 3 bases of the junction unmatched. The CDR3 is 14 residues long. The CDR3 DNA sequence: TGTGCCAGCAGCGGCGACAGGGATAATGAAAAACTGTTTTTT. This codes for CASSGDRDNEKLFF.

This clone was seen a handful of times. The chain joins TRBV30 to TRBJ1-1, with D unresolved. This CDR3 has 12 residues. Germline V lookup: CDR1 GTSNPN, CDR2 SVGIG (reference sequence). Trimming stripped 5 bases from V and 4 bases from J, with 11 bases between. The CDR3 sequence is CAWDPRVTEAFF. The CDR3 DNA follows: TGTGCCTGGGATCCACGAGTCACTGAAGCTTTCTTT.

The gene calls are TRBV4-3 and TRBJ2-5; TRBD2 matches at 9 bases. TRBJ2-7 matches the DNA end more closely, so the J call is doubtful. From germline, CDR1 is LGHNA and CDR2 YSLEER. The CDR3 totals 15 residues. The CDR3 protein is CASSQVAGASYEQYF. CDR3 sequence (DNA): TGCGCCAGCAGCCAAGTAGCGGGAGCGTCCTACGAGCAGTACTTC.

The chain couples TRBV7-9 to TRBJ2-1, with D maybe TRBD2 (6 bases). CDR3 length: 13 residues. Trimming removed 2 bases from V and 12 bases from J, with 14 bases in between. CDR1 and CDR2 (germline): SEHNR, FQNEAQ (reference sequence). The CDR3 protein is CASSLMGLPGQFF. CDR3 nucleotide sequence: TGTGCCAGCAGCTTAATGGGACTCCCAGGGCAGTTCTTC.

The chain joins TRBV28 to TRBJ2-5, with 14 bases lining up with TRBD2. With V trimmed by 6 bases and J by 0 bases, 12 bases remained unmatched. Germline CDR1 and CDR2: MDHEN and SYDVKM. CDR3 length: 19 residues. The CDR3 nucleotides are TGTGCCAGCAGCAAAGGGTGGACTAGCGGGGGGCCAAACCAAGAGACCCAGTACTTC. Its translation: CASSKGWTSGGPNQETQYF.

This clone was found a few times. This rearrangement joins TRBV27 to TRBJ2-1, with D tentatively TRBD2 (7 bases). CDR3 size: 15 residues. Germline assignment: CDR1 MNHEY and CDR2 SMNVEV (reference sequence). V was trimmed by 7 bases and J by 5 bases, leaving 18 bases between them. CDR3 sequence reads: CASTLEGGANNEQFF. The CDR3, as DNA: TGTGCCAGCACCCTGGAGGGGGGGGCGAACAATGAGCAGTTCTTC.